The 16 T cell receptor beta chains in this list originate from one sample, sequenced in a study of T cells in localized non-small cell lung cancer. Method: immunoSEQ multiplex PCR; TCRdb's copy keeps in-frame clones and lacks some. The sample has fewer than 100,000 clones, over 75% seen once. Sequenced here: peripheral blood, sampled before any cancer treatment. These receptors originate from a female donor over 55 with stage I lung adenocarcinoma.

The chain combines TRBV7-2 with TRBJ1-5, with a weak D call TRBD1 (6 bases). Trimming stripped 2 bases from V and 3 bases from J, with 8 bases between. Germline V gene lookup returns CDR1 SGHTA and CDR2 FQGNSA. This CDR3 has 14 residues. The CDR3 region has the DNA TGTGCCAGCAGCTTATGGGGGGCCAATCAGCCCCAGCATTTT. Translating gives CASSLWGANQPQHF.

The chain links TRBV25-1 to TRBJ2-3, with TRBD1 matching 8 bases. Unmatched junction bases numbered 8, after V lost 0 bases and J lost 0 bases. Per the germline V gene, CDR1 is MGHDK and CDR2 is SYGVNS. The CDR3 runs 18 residues. As DNA, the CDR3 is TGTGCCAGCAGTGAATACCCCCAGGGGGCCATTAGCACAGATACGCAGTATTTT. Translated: CASSEYPQGAISTDTQYF.

The chain employs TRBV4-2 and TRBJ2-6; TRBD1 aligns across 11 bases. Per the germline V gene, CDR1 is LGHNA and CDR2 is YNFKEQ. The CDR3 extends over 19 amino acids. Trimming took 0 bases from V and 2 from J; bases not matched to a gene: 6. The CDR3 DNA reads TGTGCCAGCAGCCAAGACGGGACAGGGGGTTTGCCTGGGGCCAACGTCCTGACTTTC. Translated: CASSQDGTGGLPGANVLTF.

The sample holds one count of this clone. The chain has TRBV9 and TRBJ1-2, with D perhaps TRBD1 (5 bases). The CDR3 is 15 residues long. The V gene's germline CDR1 is SGDLS and CDR2 YYNGEE. V was trimmed by 4 bases and J by 6 bases, leaving 19 bases between them. CDR3 DNA: TGTGCCAGCAGCTCCATTGGGGGGGTTGGCGATGGCTACACCTTC. Amino acid sequence: CASSSIGGVGDGYTF.

CDR3 sequence: CASSYGQVDQPQHF. In DNA form, the CDR3 reads TGTGCCAGCAGTTACGGACAGGTTGATCAGCCCCAGCATTTT. V usage is TRBV6-5 and J usage is TRBJ1-5, with 7 bases lining up with TRBD1. Germline CDR1 MNHEY, CDR2 SVGAGI. The V gene end was trimmed by 2 bases and the J gene end by 5 bases; junction bases not matched to a gene: 3. CDR3 length equals 14 residues.

The J gene is TRBJ2-3, the V gene TRBV19, with D possibly matching TRBD2 (6 bases). The V gene lost 3 bases and the J gene lost 3 bases, with 16 bases spanning the gap. Germline-derived CDR1 and CDR2 are LNHDA and SQIVND (reference sequence). This CDR3 region has 16 residues. CDR3 DNA sequence: TGTGCCAGTAGTATTCGGCTAGCGCATATTACAGATACGCAGTATTTT. This codes for CASSIRLAHITDTQYF.

The chain couples TRBV7-3 to TRBJ2-1; TRBD2 aligns across 13 bases. V was pared by 1 base and J by 9 bases, with 6 bases of the junction left unmatched. The CDR3 is 16 amino acids. Germline V gene data show CDR1 as SGHTA and CDR2 as FQGTGA. CDR3 protein: CASSLIGLAGAGEQFF. CDR3 coding DNA: TGTGCCAGCAGCTTAATCGGACTAGCGGGAGCGGGTGAGCAGTTCTTC.

This clone was seen just once. The chain uses TRBV28 and TRBJ1-2; possibly TRBD1 for D (6 bases). CDR1 is MDHEN and CDR2 is SYDVKM in the germline V gene. V lost 3 bases and J lost 4, with 18 bases in between. The CDR3 consists of 16 residues. This CDR3 reads CASSFTRDKRSYGYTF. The CDR3 DNA follows: TGTGCCAGCAGTTTCACCCGGGACAAAAGGTCCTATGGCTACACCTTC.

The count of this clone is one. The V gene is TRBV27, the J gene TRBJ2-6; D not resolved. V was pared by 6 bases and J by 0 bases, with 0 bases between. Germline V gene data show CDR1 as MNHEY and CDR2 as SMNVEV (reference sequence). This CDR3 comprises 12 residues. This chain's CDR3 is CASSSGANVLTF. CDR3 bases: TGTGCCAGCAGCTCTGGGGCCAACGTCCTGACTTTC.

This chain connects TRBV28 to TRBJ1-3; tentatively, D is TRBD1 (5 bases). The germline V gene has CDR1 MDHEN and CDR2 SYDVKM. This CDR3 has 14 residues. Trimming took 3 bases from V and 2 from J, leaving 8 bases between them. This CDR3 reads CASSLGEAGNTIYF. The CDR3 nucleotides are TGTGCCAGCAGTTTGGGGGAGGCTGGAAACACCATATATTTT.

This chain uses TRBV5-6 with TRBJ2-1; D perhaps matches TRBD2 (6 bases). Germline lookup yields CDR1 SGHDT and CDR2 YYEEEE. Deletions cut 1 base from V and 9 bases from J, with 17 bases between. This CDR3 spans 15 amino acids. The CDR3 bases are TGTGCCAGCAGCTTGTCGGAGGGAATCTTCGCTGAGCAGTTCTTC. It yields the protein CASSLSEGIFAEQFF.

This clone was counted a few times. The rearrangement uses TRBV28 and TRBJ1-5; 7 bases are a match to TRBD1. The CDR3 runs to 14 residues. Germline loops: CDR1 MDHEN, CDR2 SYDVKM. J gave up 4 bases and V 11 bases, and 11 bases lay outside the gene matches. Here the CDR3 DNA reads TGTGCCCTTGGCGGGCCAGGGGGAAATCAGCCCCAGCATTTT. This translates into CALGGPGGNQPQHF.

The V gene is TRBV6-5, the J gene TRBJ2-1, with TRBD2 identical over 12 bases. Germline V gives CDR1 MNHEY, CDR2 SVGAGI. Trimming removed 4 bases from V and 0 bases from J; junction bases left unmatched: 1. This CDR3 is built from 16 residues. CDR3 amino acids: CASSSTSGSSYNEQFF. The CDR3 DNA follows: TGTGCCAGCAGTTCGACTAGCGGGAGCTCCTACAATGAGCAGTTCTTC.

This sequence joins TRBV7-3 and TRBJ2-3; D is unclear. Trimming stripped 6 bases from V and 1 base from J, with 11 bases between. CDR3 length: 14 amino acids. Germline CDR1 SGHTA, CDR2 FQGTGA. As DNA, the CDR3 is TGTGCCAGCAGACAAACCTTAGGCACAGATACGCAGTATTTT. It specifies CASRQTLGTDTQYF.

The V and J genes are TRBV27 and TRBJ2-1, with a tentative D call TRBD1 (6 bases). This CDR3 contains 14 residues. The V end lost 4 bases, the J end lost 4 bases, and 11 bases lay between the germline ends. From germline, CDR1 is MNHEY and CDR2 SMNVEV (reference sequence). In DNA, the CDR3 is TGTGCCAGCAGTTGGACCAGGGGTTACAATGAGCAGTTCTTC. This gives the protein CASSWTRGYNEQFF.

The chain uses TRBV30 and TRBJ1-1; 7 nucleotides line up with TRBD1. The CDR3 length is 14 residues. Germline V gives CDR1 GTSNPN, CDR2 SVGIG (reference sequence). V shed 0 bases and J 6 bases; nucleotides not matched to a gene: 7. The CDR3 protein is CAWSVGQAVPEAFF. The CDR3 DNA is TGTGCCTGGAGTGTAGGACAGGCCGTCCCTGAAGCTTTCTTT.